This T cell receptor (beta chain) comes out of a study of blood T cell repertoires in COVID-19. The wider study: In each case, the material was cDNA or gDNA derived from T cells, B-cell-depleted T cells, or PBMCs.

The CDR3 extends over 17 amino acids. Trimming stripped 5 bases from V and 0 bases from J, with 17 bases between. Per the germline V gene, CDR1 is LNHDA and CDR2 is SQIVND (reference sequence). Per the study methods: Scientists estimated how many nucleated cells there were by amplifying reference gene primers. The method was immunoSEQ multiplex PCR; TCRdb's version includes in-frame clones alone and lacks a portion of them. From that table come the V and J calls and clone size; the DNA was used to work out D and trimming. Of hundreds of thousands of clones detected, around nine tenths appear once; the ten largest clones hold around 0.72%.

V gene TRBV19 combines with J gene TRBJ1-5; maybe TRBD1 (6 bases). Source material: peripheral blood. This sequence was found in a man in his forties with acute or convalescent COVID-19. The CDR3 sequence: CASSLRGRGNSNQPQHF. CDR3 sequence (DNA): TGTGCCAGTAGTTTGCGGGGGCGAGGGAATAGCAATCAGCCCCAGCATTTT.